This T cell receptor beta chain was profiled in a study of shared clonotypes between healthy human individuals. Measured with immunoSEQ multiplex PCR; TCRdb has only the in-frame clones, and not every one. The profile shows roughly 2.1 million clones, about 93% of them singletons. Positively selected for CCR7, the CD45RO-negative cells used as naive CD8 cells excluded terminally differentiated effector memory CD45RA+ cells. CDR1 and CDR2 (germline): LGHNA, YNFKEQ. Trimming left V 0 bases short and J 7 bases short, with 15 bases between. This CDR3 is 15 amino acids long. V is TRBV4-2 and J is TRBJ1-2; D uncertain. This clonotype was obtained from a man aged 18-30 years in good health. Some clones in this sample may be carry-over from other donors' samples. The sequenced sample was naive CD8+ T cells from PBMCs. The CDR3 bases are TGTGCCAGCAGCCAAGATCGTGAGAGGAGTCCTGGCTACACCTTC. Translating it yields CASSQDRERSPGYTF.